Listed here is a single T cell receptor beta chain. Its antigen is undetermined. The sample comes from a study of vaccination and CD4 T cells after COVID-19. Documented treatment: roughly ten-day PBMC culture with coronavirus spike peptide pools or control peptides (ViraFEST assay). Germline lookup yields CDR1 LGHDT and CDR2 YNNKEL (reference sequence). V lost 4 bases to trimming and J lost 4 bases, with 7 bases between them. This CDR3 is 12 amino acids long. Researchers used the Oncomine TCR Beta short-read assay to sequence DNA from cultured CD4+ T cells. TCRdb fed the PCR reads into MiXCR, producing one record per CDR3 protein. The sample has more than 9,000 distinct CDR3 sequences, 64% seen once.

This receptor was taken from a human donor who had recovered from COVID-19. The chain is built from TRBV3-1 and TRBJ1-2, with D hard to call. Material: CD4+ T cells from blood, cultured in vitro. CDR3: CASSLPSYGYTF. The DNA of the CDR3 is TGTGCCAGCAGCCTCCCGAGCTATGGCTACACCTTC. Complete variable domain (other parts from reference TRBV3-1 and TRBJ1-2): DTAVSQTPKYLVTQMGNDKSIKCEQNLGHDTMYWYKQDSKKFLKIMFSYNNKELIINETVPNRFSPKSPDKAHLNLHINSLELGDSAVYFCASSLPSYGYTFGSGTRLTVV.